The T cell receptor (beta chain) under discussion was sequenced for a study of beta chain features in type 1 diabetes. Germline V gene lookup returns CDR1 SGHRS and CDR2 YFSETQ. Trimming cost V 4 bases and J 3 bases, with 14 bases left between them. The CDR3 loop spans 14 amino acids. Findings and limits, study-wide: Type 1 diabetes patients showed a moderate but significant shortening of TCRB CDR3s in all four CD4+ subsets.

This clone was counted only a few times. The antigen remains undetermined. Expressed TCRB transcripts got sequenced, as all isolated RNA was reverse transcribed. Generated by immunoSEQ multiplex PCR, the TCRdb table keeps only in-frame clones and is missing some. Among around 710,000 clones listed, around 12% were seen once. J is TRBJ2-7 and V is TRBV5-1; D is ambiguous. The sample consisted of naive CD4+ T cells from blood. The clonotype originates from a man aged 30 to 39 with type 1 diabetes. The DNA of the CDR3 is TGCGCCAGCAGCCGCCAACACGGAAACTACGAGCAGTACTTC. Translated, it gives CASSRQHGNYEQYF. Supplemented by reference TRBV5-1 and TRBJ2-7, the full variable domain reads KAGVTQTPRYLIKTRGQQVTLSCSPISGHRSVSWYQQTPGQGLQFLFEYFSETQRNKGNFPGRFSGRQFSNSRSEMNVSTLELGDSALYLCASSRQHGNYEQYFGPGTRLTVT.